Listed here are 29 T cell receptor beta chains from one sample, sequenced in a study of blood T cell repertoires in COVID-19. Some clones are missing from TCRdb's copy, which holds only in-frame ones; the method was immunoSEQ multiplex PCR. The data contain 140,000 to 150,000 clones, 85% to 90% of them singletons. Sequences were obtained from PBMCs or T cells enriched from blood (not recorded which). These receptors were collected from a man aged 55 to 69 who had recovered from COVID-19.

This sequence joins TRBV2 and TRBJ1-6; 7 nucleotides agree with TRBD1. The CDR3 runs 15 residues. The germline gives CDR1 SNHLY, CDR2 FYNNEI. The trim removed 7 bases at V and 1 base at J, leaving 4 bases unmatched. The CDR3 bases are TGTGCCAGCACCTTGACAGGGTCCTATAATTCACCCCTCCACTTT. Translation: CASTLTGSYNSPLHF.

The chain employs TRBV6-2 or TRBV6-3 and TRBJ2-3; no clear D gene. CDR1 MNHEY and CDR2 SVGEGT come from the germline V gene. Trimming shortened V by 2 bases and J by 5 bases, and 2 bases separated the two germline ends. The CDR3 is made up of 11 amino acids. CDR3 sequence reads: CASSYRDTQYF. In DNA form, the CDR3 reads TGTGCCAGCAGTTACCGAGATACGCAGTATTTT.

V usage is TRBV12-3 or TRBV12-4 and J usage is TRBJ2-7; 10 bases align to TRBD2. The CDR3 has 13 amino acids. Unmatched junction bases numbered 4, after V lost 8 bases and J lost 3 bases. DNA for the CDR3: TGTGCCAGCCGGACTAGCGGTTTCTACGAGCAGTACTTC. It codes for CASRTSGFYEQYF.

CDR3 amino acids: CASSPEGSNTGELFF. The CDR3 DNA reads TGTGCCAGCTCACCAGAGGGATCGAACACCGGGGAGCTGTTTTTT. The chain links TRBV18 to TRBJ2-2; possible D gene TRBD2, 5 bases. CDR1 is KGHSH and CDR2 is LQKENI in the germline V gene. V dropped 2 bases and J dropped 0 bases, with 7 bases sitting between them. The CDR3 is made up of 15 amino acids.

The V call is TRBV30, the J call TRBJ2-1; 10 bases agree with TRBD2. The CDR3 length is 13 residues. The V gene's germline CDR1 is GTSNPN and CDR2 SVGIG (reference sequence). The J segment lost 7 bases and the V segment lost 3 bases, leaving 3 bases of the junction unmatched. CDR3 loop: CAWRTSGSNEQFF. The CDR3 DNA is TGTGCCTGGAGGACTAGCGGGTCTAATGAGCAGTTCTTC.

The CDR3 protein is CASSHRQGSGYTF. The CDR3 DNA reads TGCGCCAGCAGCCACCGACAGGGGTCTGGCTACACCTTC. The chain recombines TRBV5-1 with TRBJ1-2; 8 bases line up with TRBD1. The CDR3 runs 13 residues. From germline, CDR1 is SGHRS and CDR2 YFSETQ. Germline trimming cut 4 bases from V and 7 bases from J; bases unmatched to any gene: 6.

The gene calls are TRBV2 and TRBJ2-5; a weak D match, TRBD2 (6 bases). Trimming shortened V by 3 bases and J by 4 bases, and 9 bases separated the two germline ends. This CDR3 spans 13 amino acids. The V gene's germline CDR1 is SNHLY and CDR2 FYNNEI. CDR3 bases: TGTGCCAGCAGTGAGGGGGGTAGAGAGACCCAGTACTTC. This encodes CASSEGGRETQYF.

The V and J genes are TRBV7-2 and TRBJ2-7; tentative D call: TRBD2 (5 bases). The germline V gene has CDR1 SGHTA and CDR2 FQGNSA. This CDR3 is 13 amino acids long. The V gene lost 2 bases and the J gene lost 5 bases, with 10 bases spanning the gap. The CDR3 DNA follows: TGTGCCAGCAGCTTAAGGAGCGGAGACGAGCAGTACTTC. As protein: CASSLRSGDEQYF.

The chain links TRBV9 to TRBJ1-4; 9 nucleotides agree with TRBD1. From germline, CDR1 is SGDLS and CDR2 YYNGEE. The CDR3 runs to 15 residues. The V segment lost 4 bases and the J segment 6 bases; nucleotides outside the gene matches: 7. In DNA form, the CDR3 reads TGTGCCAGCAGCCTCCGGGACAGGGAGTATGAAAAACTGTTTTTT. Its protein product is CASSLRDREYEKLFF.

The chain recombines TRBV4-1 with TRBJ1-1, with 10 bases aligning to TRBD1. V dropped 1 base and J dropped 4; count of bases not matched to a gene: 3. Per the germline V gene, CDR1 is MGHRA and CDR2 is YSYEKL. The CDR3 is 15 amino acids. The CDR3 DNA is TGCGCCAGCAGCCAAGGCTGGACAGGGGGCACTGAAGCTTTCTTT. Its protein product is CASSQGWTGGTEAFF.

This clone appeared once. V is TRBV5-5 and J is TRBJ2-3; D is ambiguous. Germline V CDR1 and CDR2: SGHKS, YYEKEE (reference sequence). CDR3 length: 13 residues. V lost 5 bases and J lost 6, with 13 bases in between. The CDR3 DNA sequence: TGTGCCAGCAGTCCCCTTTTCGCGGATACGCAGTATTTT. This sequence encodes CASSPLFADTQYF.

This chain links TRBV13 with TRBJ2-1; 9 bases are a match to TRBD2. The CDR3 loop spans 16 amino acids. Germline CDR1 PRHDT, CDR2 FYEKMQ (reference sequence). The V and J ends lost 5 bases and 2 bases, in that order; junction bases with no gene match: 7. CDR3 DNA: TGTGCCAGCAGCCCTGAGCGGGGGGCCACCTACAATGAGCAGTTCTTC. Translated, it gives CASSPERGATYNEQFF.

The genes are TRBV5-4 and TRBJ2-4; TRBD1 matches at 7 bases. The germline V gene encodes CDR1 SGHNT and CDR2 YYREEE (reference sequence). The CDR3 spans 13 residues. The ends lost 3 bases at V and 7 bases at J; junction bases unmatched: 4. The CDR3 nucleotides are TGTGCCAGCAGCTACAGGGGTTCGAACATTCAGTACTTC. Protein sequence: CASSYRGSNIQYF.

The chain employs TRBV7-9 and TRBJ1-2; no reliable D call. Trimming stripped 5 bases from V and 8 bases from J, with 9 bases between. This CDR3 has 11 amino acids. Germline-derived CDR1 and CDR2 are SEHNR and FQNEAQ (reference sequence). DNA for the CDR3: TGTGCCAGCAGCGCAAAACACGGCTACACCTTC. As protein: CASSAKHGYTF.

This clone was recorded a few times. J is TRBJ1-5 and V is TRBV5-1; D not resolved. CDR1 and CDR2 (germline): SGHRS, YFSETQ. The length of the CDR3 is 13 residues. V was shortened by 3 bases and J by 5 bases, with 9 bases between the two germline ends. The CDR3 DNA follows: TGCGCCAGCAGCTCCTTCCCTGATCAGCCCCAGCATTTT. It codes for CASSSFPDQPQHF.

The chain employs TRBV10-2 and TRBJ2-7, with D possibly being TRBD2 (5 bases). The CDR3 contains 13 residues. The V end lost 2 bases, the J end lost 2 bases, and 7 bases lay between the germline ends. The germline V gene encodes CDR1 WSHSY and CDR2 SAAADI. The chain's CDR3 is CASSEGSTYEQYF. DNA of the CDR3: TGCGCCAGCAGTGAGGGGAGTACCTACGAGCAGTACTTC.

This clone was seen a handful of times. This chain's CDR3 is CASSLAGGKSADEQFF. The CDR3 DNA reads as TGTGCCAGCAGCTTGGCCGGCGGTAAAAGTGCGGATGAGCAGTTCTTC. This chain connects TRBV5-4 to TRBJ2-1; no clear D gene. The CDR3 loop spans 16 amino acids. Germline CDR1 is SGHNT and CDR2 is YYREEE (reference sequence). The ends were cut back, 0 bases at V and 8 bases at J, with 18 bases in the middle.

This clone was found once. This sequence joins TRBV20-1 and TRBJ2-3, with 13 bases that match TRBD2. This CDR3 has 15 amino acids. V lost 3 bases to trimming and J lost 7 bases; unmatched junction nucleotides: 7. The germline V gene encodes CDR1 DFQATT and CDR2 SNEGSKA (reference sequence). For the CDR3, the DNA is TGCAGTGCTAGTGTGACTAGCGGGAGGTTGAATACGCAGTATTTT. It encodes CSASVTSGRLNTQYF.

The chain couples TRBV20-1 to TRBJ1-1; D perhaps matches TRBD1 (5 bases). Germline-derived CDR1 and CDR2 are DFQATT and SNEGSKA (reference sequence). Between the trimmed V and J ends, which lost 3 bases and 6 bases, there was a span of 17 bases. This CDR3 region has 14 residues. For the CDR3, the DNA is TGCAGTGCTAGTGTCAGGGCGTGGGGCGCTGAAGCTTTCTTT. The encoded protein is CSASVRAWGAEAFF.

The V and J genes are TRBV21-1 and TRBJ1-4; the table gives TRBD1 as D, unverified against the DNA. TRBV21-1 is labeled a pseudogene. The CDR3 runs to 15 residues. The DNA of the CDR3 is TGTGCCAGCAGAAAGGAGCAGGGCACTAATGAAAAACTGTTTTTT. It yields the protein CASRKEQGTNEKLFF.

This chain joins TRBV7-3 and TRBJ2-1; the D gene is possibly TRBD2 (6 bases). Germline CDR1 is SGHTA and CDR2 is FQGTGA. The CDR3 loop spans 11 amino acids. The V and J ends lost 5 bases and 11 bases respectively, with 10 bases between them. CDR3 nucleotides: TGTGCCAGCAGCCTCGGAGGGCAGCAGTTCTTC. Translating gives CASSLGGQQFF.

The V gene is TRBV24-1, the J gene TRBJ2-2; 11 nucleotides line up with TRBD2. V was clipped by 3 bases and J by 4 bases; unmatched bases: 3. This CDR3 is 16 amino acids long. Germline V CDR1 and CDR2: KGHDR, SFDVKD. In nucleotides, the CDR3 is TGTGCCACCAGTGATCCGACTAGCGGGGTCACCGGGGAGCTGTTTTTT. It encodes CATSDPTSGVTGELFF.

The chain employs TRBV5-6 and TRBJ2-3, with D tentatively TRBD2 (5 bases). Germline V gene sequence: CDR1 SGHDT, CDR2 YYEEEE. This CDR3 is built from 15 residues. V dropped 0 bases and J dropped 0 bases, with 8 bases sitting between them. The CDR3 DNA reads TGTGCCAGCAGCTTGGTTGGACTCAGCACAGATACGCAGTATTTT. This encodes CASSLVGLSTDTQYF.

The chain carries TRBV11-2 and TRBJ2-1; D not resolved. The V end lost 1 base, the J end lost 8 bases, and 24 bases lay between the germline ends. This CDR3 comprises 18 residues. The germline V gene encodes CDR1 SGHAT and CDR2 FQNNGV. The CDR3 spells CASSLATMERTKLYEQFF. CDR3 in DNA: TGTGCCAGCAGCTTAGCCACGATGGAGCGCACGAAATTGTATGAGCAGTTCTTC.

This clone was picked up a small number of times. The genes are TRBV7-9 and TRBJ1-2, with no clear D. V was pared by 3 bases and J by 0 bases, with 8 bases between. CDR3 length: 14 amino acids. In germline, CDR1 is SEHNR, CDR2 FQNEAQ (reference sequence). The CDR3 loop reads CASSLGTSNYGYTF. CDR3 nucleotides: TGTGCCAGCAGCTTGGGCACTTCTAACTATGGCTACACCTTC.

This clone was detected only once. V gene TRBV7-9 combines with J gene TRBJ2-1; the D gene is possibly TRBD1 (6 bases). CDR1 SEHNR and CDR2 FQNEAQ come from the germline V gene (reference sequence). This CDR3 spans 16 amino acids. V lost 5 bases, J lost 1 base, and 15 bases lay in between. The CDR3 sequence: CASSQRWGRSYNEQFF. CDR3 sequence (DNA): TGTGCCAGCAGCCAAAGGTGGGGGCGATCCTACAATGAGCAGTTCTTC.

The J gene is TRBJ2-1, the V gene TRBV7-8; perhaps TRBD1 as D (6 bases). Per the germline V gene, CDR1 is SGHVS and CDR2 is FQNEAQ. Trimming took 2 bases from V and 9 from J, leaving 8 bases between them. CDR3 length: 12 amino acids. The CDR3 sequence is CASSLRGGEQFF. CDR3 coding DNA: TGTGCCAGCAGCTTAAGAGGGGGTGAGCAGTTCTTC.

The CDR3: CASSQGGHRNSPLHF. The CDR3 DNA reads TGCGCCAGCAGCCAAGGGGGACATCGAAATTCACCCCTCCACTTT. The chain links TRBV4-1 to TRBJ1-6, with D perhaps TRBD1 (6 bases). The germline CDR1 and CDR2 sequences are MGHRA and YSYEKL. The V and J ends lost 1 base and 7 bases respectively, with 11 bases between them. CDR3 length: 15 residues.

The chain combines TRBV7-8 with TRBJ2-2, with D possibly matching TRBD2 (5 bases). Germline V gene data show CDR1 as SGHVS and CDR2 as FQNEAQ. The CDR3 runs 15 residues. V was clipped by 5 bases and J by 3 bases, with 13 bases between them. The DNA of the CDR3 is TGTGCCAGCAGCGTCGGGGTGAGAGACACCGGGGAGCTGTTTTTT. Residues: CASSVGVRDTGELFF.